This T cell receptor (beta chain) was sequenced for a study of CD8 T cells in ankylosing spondylitis. This clonotype was observed a handful of times. The CDR3 is made up of 14 amino acids. V was pared by 1 base and J by 4 bases, with 9 bases between. Germline V gene lookup returns CDR1 KGHSH and CDR2 LQKENI. TCRdb re-called the 5' RACE reads with MiXCR, one entry per CDR3 protein. Here the sample spans a few hundred thousand distinct CDR3 sequences, 20% being singletons. This clonotype was obtained from a male donor with ankylosing spondylitis or in good health (not recorded which). This chain uses TRBV18 with TRBJ2-3; either TRBD1 or TRBD2 may supply D (5 bases each). The sample consisted of blood, either unsorted or a sorted T cell fraction (not recorded which). DNA for the CDR3: TGTGCCAGCTCACCACTGAGGGGCCCAGATACGCAGTATTTT. Its translation is CASSPLRGPDTQYF.